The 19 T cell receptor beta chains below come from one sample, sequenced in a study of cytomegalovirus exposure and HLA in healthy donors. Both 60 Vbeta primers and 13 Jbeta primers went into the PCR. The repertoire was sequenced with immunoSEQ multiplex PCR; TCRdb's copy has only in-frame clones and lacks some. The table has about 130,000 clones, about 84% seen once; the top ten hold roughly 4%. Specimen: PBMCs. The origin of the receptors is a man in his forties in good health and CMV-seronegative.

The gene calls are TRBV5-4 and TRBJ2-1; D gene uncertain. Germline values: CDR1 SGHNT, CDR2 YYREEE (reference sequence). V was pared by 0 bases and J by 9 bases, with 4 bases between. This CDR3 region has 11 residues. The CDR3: CASSLGGEQFF. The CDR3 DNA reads TGTGCCAGCAGCTTGGGCGGTGAGCAGTTCTTC.

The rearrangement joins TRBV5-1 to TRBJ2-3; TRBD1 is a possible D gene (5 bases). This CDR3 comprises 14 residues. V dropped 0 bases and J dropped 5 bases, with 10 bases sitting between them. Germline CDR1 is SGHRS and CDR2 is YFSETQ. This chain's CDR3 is CASSLAFGQDTQYF. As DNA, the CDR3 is TGCGCCAGCAGCTTGGCCTTCGGACAAGATACGCAGTATTTT. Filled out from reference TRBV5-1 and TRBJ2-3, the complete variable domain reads KAGVTQTPRYLIKTRGQQVTLSCSPISGHRSVSWYQQTPGQGLQFLFEYFSETQRNKGNFPGRFSGRQFSNSRSEMNVSTLELGDSALYLCASSLAFGQDTQYFGPGTRLTVL.

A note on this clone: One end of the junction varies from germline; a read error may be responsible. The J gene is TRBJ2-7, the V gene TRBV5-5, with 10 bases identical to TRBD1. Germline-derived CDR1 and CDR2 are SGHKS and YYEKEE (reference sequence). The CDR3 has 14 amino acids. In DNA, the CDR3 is TGTGCCAGCAGTTTGGGACAGGGGTCCAACGAGCAGTACTTC. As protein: CASSLGQGSNEQYF.

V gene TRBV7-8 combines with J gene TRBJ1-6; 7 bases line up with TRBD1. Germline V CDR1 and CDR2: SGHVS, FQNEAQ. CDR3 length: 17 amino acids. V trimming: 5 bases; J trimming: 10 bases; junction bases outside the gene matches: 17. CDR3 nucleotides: TGTGCCAGCAGCCTAGAATCAGGGGGAGGTTGGCGGTCACCCCTCCACTTT. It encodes CASSLESGGGWRSPLHF.

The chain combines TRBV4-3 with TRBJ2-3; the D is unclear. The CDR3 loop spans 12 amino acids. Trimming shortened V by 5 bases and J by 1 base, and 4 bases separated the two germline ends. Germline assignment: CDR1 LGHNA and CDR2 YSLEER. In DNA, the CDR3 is TGCGCCAGCAGCGGAGGCACAGATACGCAGTATTTT. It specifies CASSGGTDTQYF.

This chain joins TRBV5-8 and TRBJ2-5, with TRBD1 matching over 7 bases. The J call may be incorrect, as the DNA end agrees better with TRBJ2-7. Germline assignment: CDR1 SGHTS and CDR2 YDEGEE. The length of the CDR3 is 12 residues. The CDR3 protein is CAGWGQSYEQYF. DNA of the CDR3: TGTGCCGGATGGGGACAGAGCTACGAGCAGTACTTC.

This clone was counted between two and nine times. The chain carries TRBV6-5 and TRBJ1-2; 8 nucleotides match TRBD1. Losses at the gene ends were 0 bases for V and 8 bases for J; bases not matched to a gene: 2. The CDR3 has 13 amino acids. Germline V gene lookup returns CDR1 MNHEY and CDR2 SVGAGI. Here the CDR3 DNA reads TGTGCCAGCAGTTACTCCGACAGGGGCGGCTACACCTTC. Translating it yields CASSYSDRGGYTF.

In nucleotides, the CDR3 is TGTGCCAGCAGCCAAACAGGGGGCGGCAATCAGCCCCAGCATTTT. It encodes CASSQTGGGNQPQHF. This chain connects TRBV9 to TRBJ1-5, with 9 positions matching TRBD1. The CDR3 is 15 amino acids. Germline CDR1 is SGDLS and CDR2 is YYNGEE. The V and J ends lost 4 bases and 2 bases, in that order; junction bases with no gene match: 4.

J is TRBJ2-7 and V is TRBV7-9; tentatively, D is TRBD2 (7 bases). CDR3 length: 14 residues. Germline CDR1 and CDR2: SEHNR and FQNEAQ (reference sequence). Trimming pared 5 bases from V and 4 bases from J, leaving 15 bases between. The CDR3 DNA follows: TGTGCCAGCAGCCGCACAGGGACTACGTACGAGCAGTACTTC. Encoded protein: CASSRTGTTYEQYF.

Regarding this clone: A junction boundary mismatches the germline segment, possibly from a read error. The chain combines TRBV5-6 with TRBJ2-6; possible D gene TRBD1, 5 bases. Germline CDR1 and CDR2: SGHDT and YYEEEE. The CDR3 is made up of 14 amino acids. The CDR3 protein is CASREPSGANGLTF. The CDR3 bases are TGTGCCAGCAGAGAACCCTCTGGGGCCAACGGCCTGACTTTC.

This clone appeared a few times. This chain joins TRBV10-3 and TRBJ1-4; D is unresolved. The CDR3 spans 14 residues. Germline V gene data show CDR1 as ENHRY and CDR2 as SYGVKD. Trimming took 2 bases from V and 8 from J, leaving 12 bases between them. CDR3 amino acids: CAISEEGAGEKLFF. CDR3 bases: TGTGCCATCAGTGAGGAGGGCGCAGGCGAAAAACTGTTTTTT.

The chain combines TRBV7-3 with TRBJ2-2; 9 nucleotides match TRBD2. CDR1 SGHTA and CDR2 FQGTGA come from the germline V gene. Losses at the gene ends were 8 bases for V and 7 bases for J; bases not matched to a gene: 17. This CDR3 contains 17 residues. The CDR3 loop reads CASARSVAGGQFGELFF. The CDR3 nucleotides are TGTGCCAGCGCCCGCTCGGTGGCGGGGGGGCAGTTCGGGGAGCTGTTTTTT.

The CDR3 reads CAWRATGRGEQFF. CDR3 sequence (DNA): TGTGCCTGGAGGGCGACGGGCAGGGGTGAGCAGTTCTTC. The rearrangement links TRBV30 to TRBJ2-1; possible D gene TRBD1, 6 bases. Germline V gene data show CDR1 as GTSNPN and CDR2 as SVGIG (reference sequence). V lost 3 bases and J 9 bases, leaving 15 bases between the germline ends. CDR3 size: 13 residues.

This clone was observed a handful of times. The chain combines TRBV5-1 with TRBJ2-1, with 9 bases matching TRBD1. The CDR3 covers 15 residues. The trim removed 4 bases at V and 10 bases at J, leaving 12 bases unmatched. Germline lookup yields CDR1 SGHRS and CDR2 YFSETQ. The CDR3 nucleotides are TGCGCCAGCAGCCACCGGGACAGGGAGGGCGACGAGCAGTTCTTC. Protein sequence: CASSHRDREGDEQFF.

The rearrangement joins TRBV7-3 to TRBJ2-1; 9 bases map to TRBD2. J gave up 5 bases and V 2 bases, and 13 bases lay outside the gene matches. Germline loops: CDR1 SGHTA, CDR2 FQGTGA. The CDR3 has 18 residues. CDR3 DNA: TGTGCCAGCAGCTTACCCGGTTTCGCGGGGGGGCCTGACAATGAGCAGTTCTTC. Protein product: CASSLPGFAGGPDNEQFF.

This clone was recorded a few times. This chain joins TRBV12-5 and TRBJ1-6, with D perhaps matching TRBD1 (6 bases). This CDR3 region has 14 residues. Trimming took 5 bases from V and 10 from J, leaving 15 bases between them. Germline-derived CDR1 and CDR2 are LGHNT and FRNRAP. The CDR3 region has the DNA TGTGCTAGTGGTGCAGGGGAAGCCGGCTCACCCCTCCACTTT. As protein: CASGAGEAGSPLHF.

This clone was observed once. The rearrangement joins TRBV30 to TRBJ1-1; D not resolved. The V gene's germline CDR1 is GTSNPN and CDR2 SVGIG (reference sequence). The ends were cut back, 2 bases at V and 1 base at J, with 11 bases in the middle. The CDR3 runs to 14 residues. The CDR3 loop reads CAWSWLQTNTEAFF. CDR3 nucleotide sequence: TGTGCCTGGAGTTGGTTACAGACGAACACTGAAGCTTTCTTT.

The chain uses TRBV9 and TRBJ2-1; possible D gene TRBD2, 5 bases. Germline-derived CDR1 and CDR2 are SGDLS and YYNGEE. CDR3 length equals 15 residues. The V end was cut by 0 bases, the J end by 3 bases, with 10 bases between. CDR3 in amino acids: CASSVGQDFYNEQFF. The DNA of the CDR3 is TGTGCCAGCAGCGTAGGTCAGGACTTCTACAATGAGCAGTTCTTC.

The CDR3 loop reads CASSFLRGRIEKLFF. Written as DNA, the CDR3 is TGTGCCAGCAGCTTTCTCAGGGGGCGCATTGAAAAACTGTTTTTT. The V gene is TRBV13, the J gene TRBJ1-4; TRBD1 matches at 8 bases. Germline V lookup: CDR1 PRHDT, CDR2 FYEKMQ (reference sequence). The CDR3 extends over 15 amino acids. Germline trimming cut 3 bases from V and 7 bases from J; bases unmatched to any gene: 7.